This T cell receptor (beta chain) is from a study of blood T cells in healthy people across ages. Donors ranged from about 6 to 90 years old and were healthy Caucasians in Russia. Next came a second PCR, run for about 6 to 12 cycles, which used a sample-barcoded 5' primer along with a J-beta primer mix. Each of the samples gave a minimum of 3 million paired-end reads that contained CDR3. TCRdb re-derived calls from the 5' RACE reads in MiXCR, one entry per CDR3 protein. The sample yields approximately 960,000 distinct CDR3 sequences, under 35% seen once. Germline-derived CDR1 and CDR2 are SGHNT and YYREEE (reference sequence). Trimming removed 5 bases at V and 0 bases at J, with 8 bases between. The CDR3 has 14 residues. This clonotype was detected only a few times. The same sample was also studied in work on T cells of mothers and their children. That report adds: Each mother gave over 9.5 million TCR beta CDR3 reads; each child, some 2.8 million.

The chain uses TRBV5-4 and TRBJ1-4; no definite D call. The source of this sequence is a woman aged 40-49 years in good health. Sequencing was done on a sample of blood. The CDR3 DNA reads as TGTGCCAGCAGTCCATTCGCAACTAATGAAAAACTGTTTTTT. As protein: CASSPFATNEKLFF.